This T cell receptor beta chain is from a study of blood T cell repertoires in COVID-19. V shed 4 bases, J shed 8 bases, and the junction held 3 bases outside the gene matches. The length of the CDR3 is 12 residues. Per germline, CDR1 MNHEY and CDR2 SMNVEV (reference sequence). Method: immunoSEQ multiplex PCR; TCRdb's copy keeps in-frame clones and lacks some. The sample comprises over 85,000 clones, roughly four fifths of which are singletons, and about 2.1% rests with the top ten. The receptor was derived from a woman between 70 and 85 years old with acute or convalescent COVID-19. The V call is TRBV27, the J call TRBJ1-2; 8 nucleotides align to TRBD1. Sequenced: peripheral blood. The DNA for the CDR3 is TGTGCCAGCAGTTCCAGGGGGCTCGGCTACACCTTC. Translated, it gives CASSSRGLGYTF.